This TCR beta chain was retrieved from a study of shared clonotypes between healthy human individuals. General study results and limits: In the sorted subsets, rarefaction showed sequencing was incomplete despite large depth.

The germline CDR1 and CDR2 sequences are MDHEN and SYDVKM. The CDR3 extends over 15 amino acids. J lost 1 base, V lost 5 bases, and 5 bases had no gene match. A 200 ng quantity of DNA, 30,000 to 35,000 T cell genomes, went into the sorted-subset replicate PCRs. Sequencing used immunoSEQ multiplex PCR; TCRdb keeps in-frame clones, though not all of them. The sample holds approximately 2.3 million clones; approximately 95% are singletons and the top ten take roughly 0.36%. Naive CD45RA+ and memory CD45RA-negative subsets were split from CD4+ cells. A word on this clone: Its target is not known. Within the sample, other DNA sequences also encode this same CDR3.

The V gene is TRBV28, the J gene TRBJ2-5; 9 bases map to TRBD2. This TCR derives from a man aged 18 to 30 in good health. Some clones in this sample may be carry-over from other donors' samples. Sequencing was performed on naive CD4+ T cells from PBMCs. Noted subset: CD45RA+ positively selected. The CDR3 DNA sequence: TGTGCCAGCAGTCGGCTAGCGGGGTCCCAAGAGACCCAGTACTTC. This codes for CASSRLAGSQETQYF.